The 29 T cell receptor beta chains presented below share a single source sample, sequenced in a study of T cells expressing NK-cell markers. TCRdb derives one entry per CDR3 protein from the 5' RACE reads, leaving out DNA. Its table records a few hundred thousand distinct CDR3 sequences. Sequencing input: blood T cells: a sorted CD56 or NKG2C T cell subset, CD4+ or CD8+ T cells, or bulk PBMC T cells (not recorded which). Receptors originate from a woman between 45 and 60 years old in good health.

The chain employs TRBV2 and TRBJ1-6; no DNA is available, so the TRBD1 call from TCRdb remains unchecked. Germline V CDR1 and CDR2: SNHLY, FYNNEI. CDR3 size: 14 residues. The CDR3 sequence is CASSAGGDNSPLHF.

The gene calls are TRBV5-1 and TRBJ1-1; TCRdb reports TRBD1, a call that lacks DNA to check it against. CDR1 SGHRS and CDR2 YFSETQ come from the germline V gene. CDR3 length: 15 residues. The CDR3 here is CASSLGGALYTEAFF.

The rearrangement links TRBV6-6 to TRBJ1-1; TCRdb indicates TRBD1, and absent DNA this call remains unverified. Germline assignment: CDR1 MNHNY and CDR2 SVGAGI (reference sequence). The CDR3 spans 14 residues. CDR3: CASRDRGLNTEAFF.

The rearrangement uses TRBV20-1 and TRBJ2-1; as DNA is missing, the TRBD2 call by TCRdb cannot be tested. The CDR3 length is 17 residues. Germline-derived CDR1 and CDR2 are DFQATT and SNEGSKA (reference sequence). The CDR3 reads CSARGYSGEKYGNEQFF.

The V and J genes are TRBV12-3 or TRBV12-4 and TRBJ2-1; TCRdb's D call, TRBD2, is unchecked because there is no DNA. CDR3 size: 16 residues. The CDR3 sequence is CASSPGTSGAYNEQFF.

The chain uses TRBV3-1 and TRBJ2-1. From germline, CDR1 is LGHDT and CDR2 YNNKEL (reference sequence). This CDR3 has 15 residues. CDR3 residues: CASSQHAVNHNEQFF.

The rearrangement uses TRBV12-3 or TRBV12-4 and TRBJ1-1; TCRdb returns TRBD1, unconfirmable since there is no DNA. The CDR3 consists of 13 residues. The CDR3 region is CASGRTGIPEAFF.

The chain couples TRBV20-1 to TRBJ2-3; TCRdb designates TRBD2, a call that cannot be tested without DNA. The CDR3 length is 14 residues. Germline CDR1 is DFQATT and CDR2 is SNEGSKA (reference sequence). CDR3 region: CSAKTSPDTDTQYF.

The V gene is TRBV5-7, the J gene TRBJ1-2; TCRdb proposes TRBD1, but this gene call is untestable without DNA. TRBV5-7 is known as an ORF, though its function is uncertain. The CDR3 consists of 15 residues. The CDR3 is CASSLALGTAYGYTF.

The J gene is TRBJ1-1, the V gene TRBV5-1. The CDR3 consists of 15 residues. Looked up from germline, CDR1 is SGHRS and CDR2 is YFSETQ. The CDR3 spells CASSLLATLNTEAFF. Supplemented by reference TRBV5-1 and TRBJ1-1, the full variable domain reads KAGVTQTPRYLIKTRGQQVTLSCSPISGHRSVSWYQQTPGQGLQFLFEYFSETQRNKGNFPGRFSGRQFSNSRSEMNVSTLELGDSALYLCASSLLATLNTEAFFGQGTRLTVV.

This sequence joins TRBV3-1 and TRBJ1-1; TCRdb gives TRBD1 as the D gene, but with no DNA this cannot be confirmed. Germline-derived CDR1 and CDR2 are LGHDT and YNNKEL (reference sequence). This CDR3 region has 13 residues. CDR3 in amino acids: CASSQAGDSGAFF.

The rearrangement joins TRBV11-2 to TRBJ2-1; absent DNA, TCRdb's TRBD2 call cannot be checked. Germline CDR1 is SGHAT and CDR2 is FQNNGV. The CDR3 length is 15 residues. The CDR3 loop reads CASRDLAGSYNEQFF.

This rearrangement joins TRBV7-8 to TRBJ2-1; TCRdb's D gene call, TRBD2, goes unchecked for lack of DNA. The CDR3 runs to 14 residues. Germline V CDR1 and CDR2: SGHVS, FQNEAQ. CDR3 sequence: CASSLEISGLEQFF.

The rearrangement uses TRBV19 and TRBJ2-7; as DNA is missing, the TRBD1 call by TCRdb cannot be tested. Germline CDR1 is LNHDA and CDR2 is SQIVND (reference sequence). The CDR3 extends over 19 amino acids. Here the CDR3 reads CASSIAGKRGLWSSYEQYF.

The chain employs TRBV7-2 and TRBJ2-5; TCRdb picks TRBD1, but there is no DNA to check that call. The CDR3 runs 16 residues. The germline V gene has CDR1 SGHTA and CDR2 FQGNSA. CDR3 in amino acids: CASSLGLLGAGETQYF.

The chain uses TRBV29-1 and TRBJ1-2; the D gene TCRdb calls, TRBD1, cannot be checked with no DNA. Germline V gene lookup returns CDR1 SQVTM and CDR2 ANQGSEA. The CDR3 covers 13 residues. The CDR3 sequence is CSVASRLRYGYTF.

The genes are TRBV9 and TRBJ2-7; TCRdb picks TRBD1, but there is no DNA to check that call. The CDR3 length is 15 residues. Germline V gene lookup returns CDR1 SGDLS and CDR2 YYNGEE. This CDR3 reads CASSAGQGMTYEQYF.

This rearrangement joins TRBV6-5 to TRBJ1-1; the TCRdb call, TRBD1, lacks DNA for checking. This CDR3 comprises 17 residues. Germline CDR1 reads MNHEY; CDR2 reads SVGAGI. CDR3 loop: CASRGGIPSRRNTEAFF.

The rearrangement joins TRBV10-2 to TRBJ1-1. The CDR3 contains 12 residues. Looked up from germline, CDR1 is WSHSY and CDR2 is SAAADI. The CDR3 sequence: CASSELAREAFF.

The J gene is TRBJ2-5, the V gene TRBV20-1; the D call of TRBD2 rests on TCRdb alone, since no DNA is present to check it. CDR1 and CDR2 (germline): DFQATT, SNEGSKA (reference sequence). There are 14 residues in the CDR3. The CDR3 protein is CSAPVLATQETQYF.

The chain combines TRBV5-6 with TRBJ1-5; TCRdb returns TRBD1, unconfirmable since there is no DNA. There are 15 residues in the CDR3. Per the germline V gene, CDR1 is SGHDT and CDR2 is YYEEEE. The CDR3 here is CASSDGQAGYQPQHF.

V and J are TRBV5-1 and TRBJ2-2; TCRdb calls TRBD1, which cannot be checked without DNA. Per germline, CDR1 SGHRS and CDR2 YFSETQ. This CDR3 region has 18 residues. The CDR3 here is CASSPGGISGAWTGELFF.

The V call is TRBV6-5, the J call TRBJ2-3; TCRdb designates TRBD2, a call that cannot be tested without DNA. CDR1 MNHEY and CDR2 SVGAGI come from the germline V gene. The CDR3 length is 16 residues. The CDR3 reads CASRSIAGRSTDTQYF.

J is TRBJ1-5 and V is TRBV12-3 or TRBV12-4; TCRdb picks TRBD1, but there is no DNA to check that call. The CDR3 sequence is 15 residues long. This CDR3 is CASSLGMTGSQPQHF.

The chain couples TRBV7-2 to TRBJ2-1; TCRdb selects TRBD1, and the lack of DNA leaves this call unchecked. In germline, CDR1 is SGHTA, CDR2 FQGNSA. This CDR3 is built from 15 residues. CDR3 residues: CASRPWGTTFMEQFF.

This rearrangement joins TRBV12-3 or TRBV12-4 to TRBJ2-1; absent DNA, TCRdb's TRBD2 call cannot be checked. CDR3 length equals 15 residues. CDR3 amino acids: CASSPLAGDRNEQFF.

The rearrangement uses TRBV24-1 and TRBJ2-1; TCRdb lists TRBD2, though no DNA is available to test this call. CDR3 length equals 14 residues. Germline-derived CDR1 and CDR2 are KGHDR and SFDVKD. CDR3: CATSVPGLGDEQFF.

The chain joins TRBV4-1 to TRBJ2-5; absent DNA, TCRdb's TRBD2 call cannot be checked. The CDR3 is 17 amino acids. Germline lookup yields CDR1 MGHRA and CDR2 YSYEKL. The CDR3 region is CASSQPTSGPTKRTQYF.

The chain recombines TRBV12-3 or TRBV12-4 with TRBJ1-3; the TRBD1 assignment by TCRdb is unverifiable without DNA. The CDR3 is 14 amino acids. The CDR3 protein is CASGSGAGGNTIYF.